Following are 31 T cell receptor beta chains from one sample sequenced in a study of blood T cells in healthy people across ages (dated by TCRdb to 2013 to 2016). Libraries were constructed by 5' RACE. For sequencing, an Illumina HiSeq 2500 was employed. A second PCR of about 7 to 12 cycles was run with a J-beta primer mix and a sample-barcoded 5' primer. TCRdb passed the public sequencing reads through fastp at Q25 and MiXCR, retaining productive beta sequences. Entries are consolidated by CDR3 protein sequence, retaining the most common genes and DNA. The sample contains about 1.8 million distinct CDR3 sequences, around half of them found a single time. The ten largest clones take up approximately 2.1% of the sample. The sample taken for sequencing was blood. Source of these receptors: a woman aged 40 to 55 in good health.

This clonotype was detected only a few times. The genes are TRBV4-3 and TRBJ1-6, with D uncertain. The germline V gene encodes CDR1 LGHNA and CDR2 YSLEER. This CDR3 has 15 residues. The V and J ends lost 0 bases and 1 base respectively, with 4 bases between them. DNA of the CDR3: TGCGCCAGCAGCCAAGAACGGTCCTATAATTCACCCCTCCACTTT. Translating it yields CASSQERSYNSPLHF.

This clonotype was observed once. This chain links TRBV27 with TRBJ1-6; maybe TRBD1 (5 bases). V was cut by 5 bases and J by 2 bases, with 10 bases left in between. The CDR3 has 15 amino acids. Germline lookup yields CDR1 MNHEY and CDR2 SMNVEV (reference sequence). The CDR3 reads CASSVTVTYNSPLHF. Written as DNA, the CDR3 is TGTGCCAGCAGTGTGACAGTAACCTATAATTCACCCCTCCACTTT.

V usage is TRBV29-1 and J usage is TRBJ1-2, with 7 bases fitting TRBD1. CDR3 length equals 14 residues. V dropped 4 bases and J dropped 2; count of bases not matched to a gene: 7. From germline, CDR1 is SQVTM and CDR2 ANQGSEA. This chain's CDR3 is CSVGGTGANYGYTF. The CDR3, as DNA: TGCAGCGTTGGAGGTACAGGGGCCAACTATGGCTACACCTTC.

The J gene is TRBJ2-5, the V gene TRBV11-2, with D possibly TRBD2 on 5 matching bases. The CDR3 has 16 residues. The ends were cut back, 1 base at V and 1 base at J, with 13 bases in the middle. Germline CDR1 SGHAT, CDR2 FQNNGV. Written as DNA, the CDR3 is TGTGCCAGCAGCTTAGTCCCCCCGGCGGGCCAAGAGACCCAGTACTTC. Its protein is CASSLVPPAGQETQYF.

This chain connects TRBV15 to TRBJ2-3, with 9 bases that match TRBD2. With V trimmed by 1 base and J by 7 bases, 3 bases remained unmatched. In germline, CDR1 is LNHNV, CDR2 YYDKDF (reference sequence). The CDR3 extends over 14 amino acids. This chain's CDR3 is CATSRVSGGNTQYF. In DNA form, the CDR3 reads TGTGCCACCAGCAGAGTTAGCGGGGGAAATACGCAGTATTTT.

The chain couples TRBV20-1 to TRBJ2-2; D gene unclear. This CDR3 region has 15 residues. Germline CDR1 DFQATT, CDR2 SNEGSKA (reference sequence). V dropped 3 bases and J dropped 5 bases, with 16 bases sitting between them. The DNA for the CDR3 is TGCAGTGCTAGGATCCGAGACACTGGGACCGGGGAGCTGTTTTTT. This encodes CSARIRDTGTGELFF.

V is TRBV27 and J is TRBJ2-1; D is undetermined. V was trimmed by 4 bases and J by 9 bases, leaving 10 bases between them. The germline CDR1 and CDR2 sequences are MNHEY and SMNVEV (reference sequence). This CDR3 contains 12 residues. The CDR3 bases are TGTGCCAGCAGTTCGTTGTTGACTGAGCAGTTCTTC. Translating it yields CASSSLLTEQFF.

The V and J genes are TRBV9 and TRBJ2-5; no clear D gene. The germline gives CDR1 SGDLS, CDR2 YYNGEE. Trimming cost V 1 base and J 2 bases, with 21 bases left between them. This CDR3 is built from 18 residues. The CDR3: CASSVSPTVGLGQETQYF. As DNA, the CDR3 is TGTGCCAGCAGCGTAAGCCCTACAGTCGGGCTGGGGCAAGAGACCCAGTACTTC.

The rearrangement uses TRBV5-1 and TRBJ1-4, with 9 positions matching TRBD1. The trim removed 5 bases at V and 7 bases at J, leaving 6 bases unmatched. In germline, CDR1 is SGHRS, CDR2 YFSETQ. The CDR3 extends over 14 amino acids. The CDR3 DNA reads TGCGCCAGCAGACCCGACAGGGGGAGTGAAAAACTGTTTTTT. The encoded protein is CASRPDRGSEKLFF. Full variable domain (outside the CDR3, taken from reference TRBV5-1 and TRBJ1-4): KAGVTQTPRYLIKTRGQQVTLSCSPISGHRSVSWYQQTPGQGLQFLFEYFSETQRNKGNFPGRFSGRQFSNSRSEMNVSTLELGDSALYLCASRPDRGSEKLFFGSGTQLSVL.

Worth noting for this clonotype: The CDR3 carries no conserved terminal phenylalanine or tryptophan, so it likely arises from a read error. The chain couples TRBV7-2 to TRBJ2-3; D gene uncertain. Trimming left V 5 bases short and J 4 bases short, with 7 bases between. This CDR3 is built from 12 residues. Germline CDR1 and CDR2: SGHTA and FQGNSA. CDR3 amino acids: CASSVGADTQYL. The CDR3 DNA reads as TGTGCCAGCAGCGTTGGAGCAGATACGCAGTATCTT.

CDR3 coding DNA: TGCAGTGCTAGAGAAAGAGTAGGGGGCGAGCAGTACTTC. It specifies CSARERVGGEQYF. The chain is built from TRBV20-1 and TRBJ2-7, with D possibly being TRBD1 (6 bases). The germline gives CDR1 DFQATT, CDR2 SNEGSKA (reference sequence). V lost 0 bases and J lost 6, with 12 bases in between. The CDR3 is 13 amino acids.

This chain joins TRBV13 and TRBJ1-1; 10 positions match TRBD1. Germline loops: CDR1 PRHDT, CDR2 FYEKMQ (reference sequence). The junction had 3 bases not matched to a gene; V was cut back by 4 bases and J by 1 base. The CDR3 is 15 amino acids. CDR3 sequence (DNA): TGTGCCAGCAGCTCGACAGGGGGCGCGAACACTGAAGCTTTCTTT. Protein sequence: CASSSTGGANTEAFF.

This chain joins TRBV20-1 and TRBJ2-5; TRBD1 is a possible D gene (6 bases). V gave up 0 bases and J gave up 0 bases, with 14 bases separating them. This CDR3 contains 16 residues. CDR1 DFQATT and CDR2 SNEGSKA come from the germline V gene (reference sequence). The CDR3 DNA reads TGCAGTGCTAGAGACGCAGGGGCGGCCAACCAAGAGACCCAGTACTTC. Protein product: CSARDAGAANQETQYF.

In its sample, this clonotype was seen a few times. The J gene is TRBJ2-3, the V gene TRBV27; tentative D call: TRBD2 (6 bases). There are 16 residues in the CDR3. V lost 1 base and J lost 1, with 12 bases in between. Germline loops: CDR1 MNHEY, CDR2 SMNVEV (reference sequence). Here the CDR3 DNA reads TGTGCCAGCAGTTTATTAGGAGGGGTGGGCACAGATACGCAGTATTTT. Translation gives CASSLLGGVGTDTQYF.

In its sample, this clonotype was seen a few times. The chain carries TRBV24-1 and TRBJ2-3; D is unresolved. V lost 4 bases and J 4 bases, leaving 17 bases between the germline ends. The CDR3 extends over 16 amino acids. Germline V gene data show CDR1 as KGHDR and CDR2 as SFDVKD. The CDR3 protein is CATSDPTQKSADTQYF. DNA of the CDR3: TGTGCCACCAGTGACCCAACTCAAAAGAGCGCAGATACGCAGTATTTT.

This clonotype appeared a few times. The V call is TRBV27, the J call TRBJ2-5, with 7 bases matching TRBD1. The J call may be wrong; the DNA end is better matched by TRBJ2-7. The CDR3 has 18 amino acids. Germline assignment: CDR1 MNHEY and CDR2 SMNVEV (reference sequence). The CDR3 DNA reads TGTGCCAGCAGGCAGGATTCGTTACAGGGGACCCTATTCTGCGAGCAGTACTTC. Its translation is CASRQDSLQGTLFCEQYF.

The genes are TRBV5-5 and TRBJ2-1; tentatively, D is TRBD1 (6 bases). The DNA end is a closer match to TRBJ2-7, so the J assignment may be wrong. The CDR3 length is 16 residues. Looked up from germline, CDR1 is SGHKS and CDR2 is YYEKEE (reference sequence). Here the CDR3 reads CASSGIQGHPNNEQYF. The CDR3 nucleotides read TGTGCCAGCAGTGGTATTCAGGGACATCCTAACAATGAGCAGTACTTC.

This clonotype came up a few times. The chain combines TRBV11-2 with TRBJ2-5, with a weak D call TRBD1 (5 bases). The CDR3 extends over 16 amino acids. Germline-derived CDR1 and CDR2 are SGHAT and FQNNGV. The V and J ends lost 4 bases and 0 bases respectively, with 15 bases between them. CDR3 amino acids: CASSSRADSNQETQYF. DNA for the CDR3: TGTGCCAGCAGCTCTAGAGCAGACAGTAACCAAGAGACCCAGTACTTC.

Only a few counts were recorded for this clonotype. This chain joins TRBV5-1 and TRBJ1-4; 7 bases map to TRBD1. Germline V gene data show CDR1 as SGHRS and CDR2 as YFSETQ. There are 15 residues in the CDR3. V was pared by 4 bases and J by 5 bases, with 8 bases of the junction left unmatched. The CDR3 sequence: CASSPGQVNNEKLFF. The CDR3 DNA reads as TGCGCCAGCAGCCCTGGACAGGTCAACAATGAAAAACTGTTTTTT.

The chain recombines TRBV7-2 with TRBJ1-1, with D unresolved. V was trimmed by 1 base and J by 0 bases, leaving 9 bases between them. The CDR3 totals 15 residues. Germline CDR1 and CDR2: SGHTA and FQGNSA. The DNA for the CDR3 is TGTGCCAGCAGCTTAGAGGCAGATATGAACACTGAAGCTTTCTTT. Amino acid sequence: CASSLEADMNTEAFF.

The chain couples TRBV29-1 to TRBJ1-2; the D is unclear. CDR1 is SQVTM and CDR2 is ANQGSEA in the germline V gene. Trimming stripped 0 bases from V and 1 base from J, with 12 bases between. The CDR3 covers 15 residues. CDR3 bases: TGCAGCGTTGAAGATCGCGGAGGGCATAACTATGGCTACACCTTC. It codes for CSVEDRGGHNYGYTF. The variable domain in full, completed from reference TRBV29-1 and TRBJ1-2, reads SAVISQKPSRDICQRGTSLTIQCQVDSQVTMMFWYRQQPGQSLTLIATANQGSEATYESGFVIDKFPISRPNLTFSTLTVSNMSPEDSSIYLCSVEDRGGHNYGYTFGSGTRLTVV.

The J gene is TRBJ2-5, the V gene TRBV7-8; 8 bases are shared with TRBD2. Germline V gene data show CDR1 as SGHVS and CDR2 as FQNEAQ. The CDR3 has 16 residues. The trim removed 5 bases at V and 1 base at J, leaving 9 bases unmatched. In DNA form, the CDR3 reads TGTGCCAGCAGCGGTCGTCGGGAGGGTCGCCAAGAGACCCAGTACTTC. The encoded protein is CASSGRREGRQETQYF.

V and J are TRBV20-1 and TRBJ2-3, with D uncertain. V lost 2 bases and J lost 6, with 21 bases in between. Germline V lookup: CDR1 DFQATT, CDR2 SNEGSKA (reference sequence). The CDR3 loop spans 16 amino acids. For the CDR3, the DNA is TGCAGTGCTAGATCAAAATCTCCGTGGGAATCGGATACGCAGTATTTT. It translates to CSARSKSPWESDTQYF.

The V gene is TRBV20-1, the J gene TRBJ2-5, with D possibly TRBD2 on 6 matching bases. Germline CDR1 DFQATT, CDR2 SNEGSKA (reference sequence). The CDR3 has 16 amino acids. Trimming stripped 2 bases from V and 6 bases from J, with 22 bases between. CDR3 DNA: TGCAGTGCTAGACTGACTAGTCCTCCCCCAGTGAAGACCCAGTACTTC. This sequence encodes CSARLTSPPPVKTQYF.

The V gene is TRBV29-1, the J gene TRBJ2-1; 10 positions match TRBD1. V dropped 7 bases and J dropped 8; count of bases not matched to a gene: 8. Germline lookup yields CDR1 SQVTM and CDR2 ANQGSEA. CDR3 length: 13 residues. DNA of the CDR3: TGCAGCGGCTACCCGGGACAGGGGTATGAGCAGTTCTTC. Residues: CSGYPGQGYEQFF.

The chain has TRBV7-9 and TRBJ1-5; 9 bases line up with TRBD1. Germline values: CDR1 SEHNR, CDR2 FQNEAQ (reference sequence). Germline trimming cut 4 bases from V and 7 bases from J; bases unmatched to any gene: 5. The length of the CDR3 is 14 residues. CDR3 nucleotide sequence: TGTGCCAGCAGCTCCGGGACAGGGAAACAGCCCCAGCATTTT. Protein product: CASSSGTGKQPQHF.

This clonotype turned up a few times. The V and J genes are TRBV20-1 and TRBJ2-7, with D possibly being TRBD1 (7 bases). The length of the CDR3 is 12 residues. V lost 6 bases, J lost 3 bases, and 12 bases lay in between. The V gene's germline CDR1 is DFQATT and CDR2 SNEGSKA (reference sequence). The CDR3 is CSAGGTVYEQYF. CDR3 nucleotide sequence: TGCAGTGCCGGCGGGACAGTCTACGAGCAGTACTTC.

J is TRBJ2-7 and V is TRBV13; 7 bases fit TRBD2. With the DNA end fitting TRBJ2-5 better, the J assignment may be wrong. The CDR3 totals 18 residues. Germline loops: CDR1 PRHDT, CDR2 FYEKMQ (reference sequence). The DNA of the CDR3 is TGTGCCAGCAGCTCCGGGACTACCAGTGCGGTATTAAGAGAGACCCAGTACTTC. It translates to CASSSGTTSAVLRETQYF.

The genes are TRBV7-9 and TRBJ2-3, with TRBD1 as a possible D gene (5 bases). Per the germline V gene, CDR1 is SEHNR and CDR2 is FQNEAQ (reference sequence). V lost 7 bases and J 1 base, leaving 12 bases between the germline ends. CDR3 length equals 14 residues. In DNA form, the CDR3 reads TGTGCCAGCATCCAGGGTGGTGGCACAGATACGCAGTATTTT. Protein product: CASIQGGGTDTQYF.

The chain joins TRBV5-1 to TRBJ1-2; 8 bases agree with TRBD1. With V trimmed by 4 bases and J by 3 bases, 11 bases remained unmatched. The germline V gene encodes CDR1 SGHRS and CDR2 YFSETQ. The CDR3 contains 16 residues. The chain's CDR3 is CASSPRRSTGDYGYTF. The CDR3 nucleotides are TGCGCCAGCAGCCCGCGGAGATCGACAGGGGACTATGGCTACACCTTC.

The genes are TRBV27 and TRBJ2-7, with D unresolved. Germline values: CDR1 MNHEY, CDR2 SMNVEV (reference sequence). The V and J ends lost 2 bases and 3 bases respectively, with 8 bases between them. The CDR3 is 13 amino acids. This CDR3 is CASSLQLNYEQYF. The CDR3 nucleotides are TGTGCCAGCAGTTTACAACTGAACTACGAGCAGTACTTC.